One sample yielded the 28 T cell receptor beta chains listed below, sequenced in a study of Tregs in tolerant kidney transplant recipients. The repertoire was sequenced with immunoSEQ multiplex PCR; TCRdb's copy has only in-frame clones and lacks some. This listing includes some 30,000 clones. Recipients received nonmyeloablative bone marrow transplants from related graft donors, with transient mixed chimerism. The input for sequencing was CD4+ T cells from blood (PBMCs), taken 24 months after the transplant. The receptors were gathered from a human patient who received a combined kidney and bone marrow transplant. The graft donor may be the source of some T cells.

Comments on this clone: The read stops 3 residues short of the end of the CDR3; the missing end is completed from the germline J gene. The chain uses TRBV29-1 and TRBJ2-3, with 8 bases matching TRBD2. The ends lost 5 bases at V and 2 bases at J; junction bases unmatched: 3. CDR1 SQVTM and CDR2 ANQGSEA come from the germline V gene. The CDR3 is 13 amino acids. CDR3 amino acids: CSVPGGDTDTQYF. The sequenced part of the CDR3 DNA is TGCAGCGTTCCGGGAGGGGACACAGATACG.

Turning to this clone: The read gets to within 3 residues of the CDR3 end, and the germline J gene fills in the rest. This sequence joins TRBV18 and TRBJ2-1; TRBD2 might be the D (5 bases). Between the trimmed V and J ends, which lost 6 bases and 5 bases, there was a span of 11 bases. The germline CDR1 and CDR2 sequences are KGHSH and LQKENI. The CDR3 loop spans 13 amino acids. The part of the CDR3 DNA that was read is TGTGCCAGCTCTGCAACTAGAGACAATGAG. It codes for CASSATRDNE. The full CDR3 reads CASSATRDNEQFF. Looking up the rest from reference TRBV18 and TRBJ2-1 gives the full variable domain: NAGVMQNPRHLVRRRGQEARLRCSPMKGHSHVYWYRQLPEEGLKFMVYLQKENIIDESGMPKERFSAEFPKEGPSILRIQQVVRGDSAAYFCASSATRDNEQFFGPGTRLTVL.

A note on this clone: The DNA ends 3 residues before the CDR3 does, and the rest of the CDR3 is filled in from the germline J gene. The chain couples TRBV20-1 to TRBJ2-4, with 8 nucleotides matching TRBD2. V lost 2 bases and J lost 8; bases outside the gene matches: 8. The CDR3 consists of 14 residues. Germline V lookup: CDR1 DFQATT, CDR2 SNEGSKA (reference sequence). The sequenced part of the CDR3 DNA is TGCAGTGCTAGATCAAGCGGGAGCCTAGACATT. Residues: CSARSSGSLDI. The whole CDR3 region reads CSARSSGSLDIQYF.

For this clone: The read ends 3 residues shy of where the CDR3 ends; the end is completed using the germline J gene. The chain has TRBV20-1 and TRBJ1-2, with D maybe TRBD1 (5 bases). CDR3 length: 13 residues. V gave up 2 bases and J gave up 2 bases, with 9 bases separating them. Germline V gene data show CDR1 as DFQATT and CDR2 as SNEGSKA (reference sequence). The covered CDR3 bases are TGCAGTGCTAGAAAGACAGTAAACTATGGC. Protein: CSARKTVNYG. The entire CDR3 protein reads CSARKTVNYGYTF.

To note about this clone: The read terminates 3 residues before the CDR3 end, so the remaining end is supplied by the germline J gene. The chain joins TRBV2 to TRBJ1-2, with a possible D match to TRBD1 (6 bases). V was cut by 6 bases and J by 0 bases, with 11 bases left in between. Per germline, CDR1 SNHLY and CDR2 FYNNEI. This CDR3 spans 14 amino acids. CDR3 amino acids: CASRTGGTNYGYTF. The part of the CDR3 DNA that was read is TGTGCCAGCAGGACAGGCGGGACTAACTATGGC.

CDR3 sequence reads: CSVDRGNTEAFF. Incomplete CDR3 DNA: TGCAGCGTGGACAGGGGGAACACTGAA. The rearrangement links TRBV29-1 to TRBJ1-1; 9 nucleotides align to TRBD1. From the germline J gene comes the end of the CDR3, since the read stops 3 residues before it. The germline V gene encodes CDR1 SQVTM and CDR2 ANQGSEA. This CDR3 has 12 amino acids. The junction had 0 bases not matched to a gene; V was cut back by 6 bases and J by 1 base.

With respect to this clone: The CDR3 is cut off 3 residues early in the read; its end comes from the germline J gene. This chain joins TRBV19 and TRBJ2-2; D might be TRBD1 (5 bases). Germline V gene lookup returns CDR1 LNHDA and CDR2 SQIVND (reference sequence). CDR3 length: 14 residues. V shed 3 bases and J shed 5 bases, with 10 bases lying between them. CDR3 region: CASSMADRTGELFF. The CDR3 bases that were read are TGTGCCAGTAGTATGGCTGACAGAACCGGGGAG.

Partial CDR3 DNA: TGCAGTGCTAGAGATTATGCTCGACAAAACACTGAA. This encodes CSARDYARQNTE. The entire CDR3 reads CSARDYARQNTEAFF. The chain combines TRBV20-1 with TRBJ1-1; no firm D call. The missing CDR3 end, 3 residues past where the read stops, is filled in from the germline J gene. This CDR3 has 15 amino acids. CDR1 and CDR2 (germline): DFQATT, SNEGSKA (reference sequence). V dropped 0 bases and J dropped 2 bases, with 13 bases sitting between them.

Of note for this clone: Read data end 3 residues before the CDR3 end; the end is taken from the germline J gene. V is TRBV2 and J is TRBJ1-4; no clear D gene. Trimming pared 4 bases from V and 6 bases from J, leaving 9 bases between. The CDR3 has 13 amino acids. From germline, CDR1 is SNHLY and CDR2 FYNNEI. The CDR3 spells CASSGRGDEKLFF. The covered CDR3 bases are TGTGCCAGCAGTGGGCGGGGAGATGAAAAA.

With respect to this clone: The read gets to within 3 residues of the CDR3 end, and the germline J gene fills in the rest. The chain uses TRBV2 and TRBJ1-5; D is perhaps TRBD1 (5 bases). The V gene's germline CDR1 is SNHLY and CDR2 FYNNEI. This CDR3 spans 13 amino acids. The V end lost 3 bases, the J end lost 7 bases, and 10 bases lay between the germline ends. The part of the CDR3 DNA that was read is TGTGCCAGCAGTGACAGGGAAGGACAGCCC. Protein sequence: CASSDREGQP. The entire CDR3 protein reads CASSDREGQPQHF.

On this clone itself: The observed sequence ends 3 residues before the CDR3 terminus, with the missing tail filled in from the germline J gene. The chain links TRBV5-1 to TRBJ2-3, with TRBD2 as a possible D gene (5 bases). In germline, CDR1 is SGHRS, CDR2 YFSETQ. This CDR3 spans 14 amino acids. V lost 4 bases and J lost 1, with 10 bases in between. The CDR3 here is CASSQRQRTDTQYF. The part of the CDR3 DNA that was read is TGCGCCAGCAGCCAGCGGCAACGCACAGATACG.

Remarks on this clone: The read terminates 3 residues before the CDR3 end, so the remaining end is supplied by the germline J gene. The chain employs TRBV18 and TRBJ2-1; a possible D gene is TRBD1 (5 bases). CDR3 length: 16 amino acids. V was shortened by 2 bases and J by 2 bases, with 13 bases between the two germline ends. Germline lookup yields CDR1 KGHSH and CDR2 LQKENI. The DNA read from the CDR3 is TGTGCCAGCTCACCAGGGGCGGACCTAGCCTACAATGAG. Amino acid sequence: CASSPGADLAYNE. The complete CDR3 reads CASSPGADLAYNEQFF.

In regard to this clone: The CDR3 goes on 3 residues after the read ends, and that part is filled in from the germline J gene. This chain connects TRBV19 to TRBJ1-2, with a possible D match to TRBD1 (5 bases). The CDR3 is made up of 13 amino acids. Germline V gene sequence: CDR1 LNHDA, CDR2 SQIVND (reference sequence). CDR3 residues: CASTLGGVGGYTF. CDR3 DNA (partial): TGTGCCAGTACTCTGGGGGGGGTTGGCGGC.

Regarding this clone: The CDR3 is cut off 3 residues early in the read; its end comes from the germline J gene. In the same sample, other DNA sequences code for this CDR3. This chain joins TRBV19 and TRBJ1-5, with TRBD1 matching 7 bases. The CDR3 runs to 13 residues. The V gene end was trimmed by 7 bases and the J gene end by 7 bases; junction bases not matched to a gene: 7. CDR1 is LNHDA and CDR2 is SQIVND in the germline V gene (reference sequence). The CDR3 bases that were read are TGTGCCAGTAATGACAGGGAGGCCCAGCCC. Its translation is CASNDREAQP. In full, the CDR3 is CASNDREAQPQHF.

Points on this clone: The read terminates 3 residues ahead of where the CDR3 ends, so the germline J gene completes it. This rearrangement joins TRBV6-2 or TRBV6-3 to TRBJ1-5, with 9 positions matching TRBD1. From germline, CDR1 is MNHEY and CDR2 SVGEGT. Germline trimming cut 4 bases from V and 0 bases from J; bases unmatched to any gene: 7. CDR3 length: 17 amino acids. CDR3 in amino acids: CASSSPGTGISNQPQHF. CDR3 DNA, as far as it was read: TGTGCCAGCAGTTCTCCCGGGACAGGGATTAGCAATCAGCCC.

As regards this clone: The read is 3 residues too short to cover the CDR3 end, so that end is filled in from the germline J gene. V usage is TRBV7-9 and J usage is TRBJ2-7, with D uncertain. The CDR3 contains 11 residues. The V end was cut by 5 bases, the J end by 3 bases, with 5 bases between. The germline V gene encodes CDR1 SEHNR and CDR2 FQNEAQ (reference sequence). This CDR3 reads CASSPNYEQYF. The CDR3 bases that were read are TGTGCCAGCAGCCCTAACTACGAG.

The CDR3 DNA, read in part, is TGTGCCAGCAGCGCCCGGACAGGGGGCATCGCAGATACG. Protein: CASSARTGGIADT. In full, the CDR3 reads CASSARTGGIADTQYF. The chain links TRBV13 to TRBJ2-3, with 11 bases aligning to TRBD1. The CDR3 is cut off 3 residues early in the read; its end comes from the germline J gene. Germline V gene sequence: CDR1 PRHDT, CDR2 FYEKMQ (reference sequence). Trimming at V came to 5 bases and at J to 4 bases, leaving 8 bases not matched to a gene. The length of the CDR3 is 16 residues.

The CDR3: CASSDEGNYNEQFF. The CDR3 DNA, read in part, is TGCGCCAGCAGTGATGAGGGGAACTACAATGAG. This chain uses TRBV10-2 with TRBJ2-1, with D perhaps given as TRBD1 or TRBD2 (5 bases each). The read falls 3 residues short of the CDR3 end, and the missing part is taken from the germline J gene. The CDR3 is 14 amino acids. Germline V gives CDR1 WSHSY, CDR2 SAAADI. The germline V and J ends were trimmed by 3 bases and 3 bases, with 9 bases remaining between them.

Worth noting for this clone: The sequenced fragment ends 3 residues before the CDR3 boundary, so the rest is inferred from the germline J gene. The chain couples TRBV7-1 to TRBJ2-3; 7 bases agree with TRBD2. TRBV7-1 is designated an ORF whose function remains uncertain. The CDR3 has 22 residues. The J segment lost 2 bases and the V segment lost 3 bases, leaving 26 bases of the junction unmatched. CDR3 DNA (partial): TGTGCCAGCAGCTCCCCACCCAGTCACCTAGCGGAACTCCTTACTCCCACAGATACG. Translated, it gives CASSSPPSHLAELLTPTDT. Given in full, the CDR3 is CASSSPPSHLAELLTPTDTQYF.

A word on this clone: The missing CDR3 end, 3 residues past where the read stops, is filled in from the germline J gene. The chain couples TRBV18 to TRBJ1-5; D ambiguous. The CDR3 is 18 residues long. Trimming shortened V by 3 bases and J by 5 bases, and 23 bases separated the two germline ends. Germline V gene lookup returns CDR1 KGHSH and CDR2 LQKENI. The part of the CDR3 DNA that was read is TGTGCCAGCTCACCGTTCCCCCTACTGGCGGGAGTAGATCAGCCC. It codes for CASSPFPLLAGVDQP. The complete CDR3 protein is CASSPFPLLAGVDQPQHF.

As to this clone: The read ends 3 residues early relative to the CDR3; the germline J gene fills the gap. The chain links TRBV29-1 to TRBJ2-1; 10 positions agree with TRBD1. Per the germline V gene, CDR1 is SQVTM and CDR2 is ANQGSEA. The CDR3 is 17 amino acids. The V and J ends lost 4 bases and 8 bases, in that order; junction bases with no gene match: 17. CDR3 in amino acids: CSVAAGTGQGSGDEQFF. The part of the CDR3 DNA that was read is TGCAGCGTTGCCGCAGGAACGGGACAGGGGTCCGGTGATGAG.

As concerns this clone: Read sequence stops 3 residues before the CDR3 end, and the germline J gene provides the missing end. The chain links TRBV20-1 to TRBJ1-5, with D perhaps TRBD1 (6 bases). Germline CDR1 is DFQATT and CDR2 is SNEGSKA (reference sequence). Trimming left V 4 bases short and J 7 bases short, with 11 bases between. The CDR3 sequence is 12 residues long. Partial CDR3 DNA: TGCAGTGCTACAACAGGGAACCAGCCC. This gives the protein CSATTGNQP. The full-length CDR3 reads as CSATTGNQPQHF.

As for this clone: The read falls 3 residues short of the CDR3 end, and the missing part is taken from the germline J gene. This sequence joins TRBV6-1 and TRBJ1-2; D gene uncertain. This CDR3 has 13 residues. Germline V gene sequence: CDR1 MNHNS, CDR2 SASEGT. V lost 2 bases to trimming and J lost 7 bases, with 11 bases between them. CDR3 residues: CASSERVLLGYTF. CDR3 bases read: TGTGCCAGCAGTGAAAGAGTACTTCTTGGC.

The CDR3 DNA, read in part, is TGTGCCAGCTCACCTAGGACAGGGATGGATGAAAAA. It is translated as CASSPRTGMDEK. The entire CDR3 is CASSPRTGMDEKLFF. The chain employs TRBV18 and TRBJ1-4; 8 bases match TRBD1. The CDR3 extends 3 residues past the end of the read, so its final part is completed from the germline J gene. CDR1 KGHSH and CDR2 LQKENI come from the germline V gene. This CDR3 has 15 residues. The V gene end was trimmed by 3 bases and the J gene end by 6 bases; junction bases not matched to a gene: 6.

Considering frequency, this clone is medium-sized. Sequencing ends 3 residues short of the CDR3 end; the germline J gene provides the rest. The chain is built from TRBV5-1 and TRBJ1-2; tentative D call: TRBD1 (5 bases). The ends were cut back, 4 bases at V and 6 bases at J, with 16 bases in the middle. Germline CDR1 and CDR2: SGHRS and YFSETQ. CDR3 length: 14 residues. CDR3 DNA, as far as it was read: TGCGCCAGCAGCAAACTGACAGCGTCCCATGGC. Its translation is CASSKLTASHG. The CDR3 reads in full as CASSKLTASHGYTF.

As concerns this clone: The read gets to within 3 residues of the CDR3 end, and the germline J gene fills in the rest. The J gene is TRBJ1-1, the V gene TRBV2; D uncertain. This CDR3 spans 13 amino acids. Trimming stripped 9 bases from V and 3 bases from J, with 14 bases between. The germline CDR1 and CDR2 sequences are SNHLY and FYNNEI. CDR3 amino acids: CARNEGRYTEAFF. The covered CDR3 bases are TGTGCCAGGAATGAGGGCCGGTACACTGAA.

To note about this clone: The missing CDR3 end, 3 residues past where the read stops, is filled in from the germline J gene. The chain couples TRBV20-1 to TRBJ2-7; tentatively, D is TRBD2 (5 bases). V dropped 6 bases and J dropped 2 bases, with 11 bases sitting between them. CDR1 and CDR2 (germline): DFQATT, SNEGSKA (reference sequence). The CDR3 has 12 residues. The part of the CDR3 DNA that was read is TGCAGTGCCCCTTCGAGGGCCTACGAG. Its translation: CSAPSRAYE. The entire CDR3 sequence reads CSAPSRAYEQYF.

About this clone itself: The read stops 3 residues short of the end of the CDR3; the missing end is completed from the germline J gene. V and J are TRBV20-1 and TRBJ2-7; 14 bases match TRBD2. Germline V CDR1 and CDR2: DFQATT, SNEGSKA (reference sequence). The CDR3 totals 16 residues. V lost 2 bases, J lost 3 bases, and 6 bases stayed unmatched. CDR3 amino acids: CSARLQGLAGVYEQYF. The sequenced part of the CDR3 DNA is TGCAGTGCTAGACTCCAGGGACTAGCGGGGGTCTACGAG.